Listed here is a single TCR beta chain. This clonotype appeared a single time. There is no known antigen for this receptor. There are no base qualities to consult, and no much larger clone falls within one base. A single read constitutes weak evidence. The data were taken from a study of vaccination and CD4 T cells after COVID-19 (dated by TCRdb to between 2021 and 2024). Notes on the research overall: Six males and four females were included in the convalescent cohort, with two Hispanic individuals, seven Caucasians, two Asians and one multiracial person represented. Participants got two doses of the Pfizer-BioNTech BNT162b2 vaccine (n=8) or two doses of the Moderna mRNA-1273 vaccine (n=2). Post-COVID blood samples from convalescent patients were collected a median of roughly 100 days after diagnosis, with a range of 35 to 161 days. Post-vaccine blood samples were obtained a median of roughly 75 days after the second vaccine dose, with a range of about 14 to 250 days. Culture stimuli were overlapping spike peptide pools from SARS-CoV-2 and from the common cold coronaviruses HCoV-NL63, HCoV-OC43 and HCoV-229E. As controls, cultures received a CEFX viral epitope pool (the positive control), an HIV-1 Nef peptide pool (the negative control), or no peptide at all. In approximately ten COVID-19 convalescent patients and a few infection-naive healthy vaccine recipients, the spike-specific CD4+ TCR repertoire before mRNA vaccination was compared with the repertoire after mRNA vaccination. In an earlier paper using these donors, memory CD4+ T cell crossreactivity between SARS-CoV-2 and common cold coronavirus spike proteins was assessed at the TCR clonotype level. The paper as a whole reports these results and caveats: Of the vaccine-specific clones found in convalescent patients, nearly all (304 of 307) were mono-reactive for SARS-CoV-2 spike instead of being cross-reactive with common cold coronaviruses. The study included relatively few convalescent patients and did not analyze early timepoints after natural infection. In convalescent patients, a median around 85% of post-vaccine SARS-CoV-2-reactive clones were detected only after vaccination, and vaccine-specific priming was suggested by this finding. The median count of SARS-CoV-2-reactive clonotypes went up from approximately 22 after infection to a few dozen after vaccination, although the change was not significant.

The sample's treatment or condition label is to be understood as: approximately nine-day PBMC culture with coronavirus spike peptide pools or control peptides (ViraFEST assay). CD4+ T cells from unexposed donors were collected before the COVID-19 pandemic (2011-2018). The ViraFEST assay, used in the study, expanded antigen-specific T cells with peptide pools and then identified the expanded clonotypes through TCR sequencing. PBMCs were cultured at about 2 million per well in IMDM supplemented with around 5% human AB serum and 8 to 10 IU/ml IL-2, with around 10 ug/ml peptide pools added. Half of the culture medium was replaced with fresh IL-2-containing medium on days 3 and 7. After 10 days of culture, CD4+ T cells were isolated by negative selection with the EasySep CD4+ T cell isolation kit. As cell number allowed, CD4+ T cells from unexposed donors were tested for reactivity to SARS-CoV-2 S and N and to four common cold coronavirus spike pools. Ficoll-Paque Plus gradient centrifugation was used to isolate PBMCs from whole blood, and the isolated PBMCs were then either used fresh or cryopreserved at -140C. Culture conditions were generally each tested in triplicate wells. The leukapheresis product for the unexposed donors was obtained through commercial purchase.

The library was built by means of PCR. TCR sequencing of DNA from cultured CD4+ T cells used the Oncomine TCR Beta short-read assay at the Johns Hopkins FTIC core. Genomic DNA was extracted from the cultured CD4+ T cells with the QIAamp micro DNA kit. The Oncomine TCR Beta libraries from cultured CD4+ T cells were pooled using unique dual indexes and then sequenced on an Illumina iSeq 100. The study's own analysis went as follows. Non-productive sequences were removed, and CDR3s not starting with C, not ending with F or W, or shorter than 7 amino acids were discarded. Antigen-specific clonotypes were identified using the MANAFEST web application through comparison of peptide-stimulated wells with reference and other culture wells. Positive clones required FDR below 0.05, an odds ratio above 5, and productive frequency above 0.1% in at least two of three replicate wells. A clonotype was classed as cross-reactive if the clonotype showed significant expansion both in SARS-CoV-2 spike wells and in at least one common cold coronavirus spike condition. Using R version 3.6.1, CDR3 homology was evaluated through Levenshtein distances (stringdist) along with unrooted phylogenetic trees (ape). TCRdb reworked the public reads: Q25 trimming with fastp, MiXCR clone assembly, productive beta chains retained. Each CDR3 protein appears once, grouped with its most common genes and DNA. The V and J calls were not made by the authors but by TCRdb's processing. The table for this sample lists roughly 7,000 distinct CDR3 sequences; approximately 60% of them were counted only once. The ten most abundant clones make up over 25% of the sample.

The TCR was taken from a human donor in good health. What was sequenced was CD4+ T cells from blood, cultured in vitro.

The DNA reads as follows: TGTGCCAGCAGCCCCGATCGCGGTGAAGCTTTCTTT. This sequence encodes CASSPDRGEAFF. The chain was built from TRBV5-6 and TRBJ1-1; no D gene can be assigned with confidence. Measured from the cysteine to the phenylalanine, the CDR3 is 12 residues long. The sequence is cut down to CDR3 DNA, 36 bases in frame from base 1. The junction shows trimming of 4 bases on V and 7 bases on J, plus 11 bases between the germline ends. From the germline V gene, CDR1 is SGHDT and CDR2 is YYEEEE.